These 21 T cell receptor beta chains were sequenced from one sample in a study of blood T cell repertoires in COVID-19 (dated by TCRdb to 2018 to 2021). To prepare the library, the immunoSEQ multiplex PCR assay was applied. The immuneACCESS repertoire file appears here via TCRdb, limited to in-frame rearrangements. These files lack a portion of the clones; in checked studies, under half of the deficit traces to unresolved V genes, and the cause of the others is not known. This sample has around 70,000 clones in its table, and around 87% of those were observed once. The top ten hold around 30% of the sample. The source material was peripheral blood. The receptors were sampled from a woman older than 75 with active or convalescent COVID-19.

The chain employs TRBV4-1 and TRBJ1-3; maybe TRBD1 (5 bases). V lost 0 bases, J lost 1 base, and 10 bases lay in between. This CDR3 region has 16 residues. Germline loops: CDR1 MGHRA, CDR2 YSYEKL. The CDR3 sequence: CASSQDRAGSGNTIYF. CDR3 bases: TGCGCCAGCAGCCAAGATAGGGCAGGGTCTGGAAACACCATATATTTT.

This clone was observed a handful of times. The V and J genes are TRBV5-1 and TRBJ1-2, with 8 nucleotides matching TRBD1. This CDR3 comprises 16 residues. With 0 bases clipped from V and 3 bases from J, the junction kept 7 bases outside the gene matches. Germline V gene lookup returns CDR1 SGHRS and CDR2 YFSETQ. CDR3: CASSLEATGEDYGYTF. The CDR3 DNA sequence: TGCGCCAGCAGCTTGGAGGCGACAGGGGAAGACTATGGCTACACCTTC.

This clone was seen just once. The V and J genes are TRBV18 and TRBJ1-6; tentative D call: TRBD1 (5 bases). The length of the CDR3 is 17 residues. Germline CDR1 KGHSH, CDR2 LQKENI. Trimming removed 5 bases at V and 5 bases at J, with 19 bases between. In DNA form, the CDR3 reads TGTGCCAGCTCAATCGGGGGAGGTCATACCAATAATTCACCCCTCCACTTT. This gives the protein CASSIGGGHTNNSPLHF. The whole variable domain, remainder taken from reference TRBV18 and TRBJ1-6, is NAGVMQNPRHLVRRRGQEARLRCSPMKGHSHVYWYRQLPEEGLKFMVYLQKENIIDESGMPKERFSAEFPKEGPSILRIQQVVRGDSAAYFCASSIGGGHTNNSPLHFGNGTRLTVT.

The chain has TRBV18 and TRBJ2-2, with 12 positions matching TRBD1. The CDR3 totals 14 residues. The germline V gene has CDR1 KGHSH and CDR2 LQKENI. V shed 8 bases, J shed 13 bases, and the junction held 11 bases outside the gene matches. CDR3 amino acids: CASAGQGASWWLFF. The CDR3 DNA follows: TGTGCCAGCGCGGGACAGGGGGCGAGTTGGTGGCTGTTTTTT. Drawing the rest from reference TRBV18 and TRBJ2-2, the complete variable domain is NAGVMQNPRHLVRRRGQEARLRCSPMKGHSHVYWYRQLPEEGLKFMVYLQKENIIDESGMPKERFSAEFPKEGPSILRIQQVVRGDSAAYFCASAGQGASWWLFFGEGSRLTVL.

This CDR3 reads CASSRGQEETQYF. The CDR3 coding sequence is TGTGCCAGCAGCCGGGGCCAAGAAGAGACCCAGTACTTC. V and J are TRBV14 and TRBJ2-5; TRBD1 is a possible D gene (5 bases). The CDR3 runs to 13 residues. Germline V gives CDR1 SGHDN, CDR2 FVKESK. Trimming left V 4 bases short and J 3 bases short, with 9 bases between.

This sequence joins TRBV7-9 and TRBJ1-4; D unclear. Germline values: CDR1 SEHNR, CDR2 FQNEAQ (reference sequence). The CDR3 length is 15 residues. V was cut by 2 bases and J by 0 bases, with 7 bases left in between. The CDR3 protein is CASSLSGATNEKLFF. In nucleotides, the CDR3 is TGTGCCAGCAGCTTATCAGGTGCAACTAATGAAAAACTGTTTTTT. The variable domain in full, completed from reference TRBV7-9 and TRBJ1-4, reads DTGVSQNPRHKITKRGQNVTFRCDPISEHNRLYWYRQTLGQGPEFLTYFQNEAQLEKSRLLSDRFSAERPKGSFSTLEIQRTEQGDSAMYLCASSLSGATNEKLFFGSGTQLSVL.

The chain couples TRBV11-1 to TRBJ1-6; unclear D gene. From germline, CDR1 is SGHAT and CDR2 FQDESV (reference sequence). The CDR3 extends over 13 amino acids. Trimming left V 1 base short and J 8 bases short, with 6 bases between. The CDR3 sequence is CASSLVAYSPLHF. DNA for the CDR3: TGTGCCAGCAGCTTAGTGGCCTATTCACCCCTCCACTTT. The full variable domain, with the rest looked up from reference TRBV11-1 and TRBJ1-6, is EAEVAQSPRYKITEKSQAVAFWCDPISGHATLYWYRQILGQGPELLVQFQDESVVDDSQLPKDRFSAERLKGVDSTLKIQPAELGDSAMYLCASSLVAYSPLHFGNGTRLTVT.

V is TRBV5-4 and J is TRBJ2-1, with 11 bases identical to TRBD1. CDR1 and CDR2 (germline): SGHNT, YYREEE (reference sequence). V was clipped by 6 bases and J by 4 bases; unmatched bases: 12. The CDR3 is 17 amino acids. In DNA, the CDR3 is TGTGCCAGCACCGTAGGACAGGGGGCGCGAGGGTACAATGAGCAGTTCTTC. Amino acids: CASTVGQGARGYNEQFF.

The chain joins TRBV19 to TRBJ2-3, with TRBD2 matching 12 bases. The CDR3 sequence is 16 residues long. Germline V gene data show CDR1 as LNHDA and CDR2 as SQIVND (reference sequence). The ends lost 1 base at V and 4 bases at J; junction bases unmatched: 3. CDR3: CASSIVASGGADTQYF. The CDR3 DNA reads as TGTGCCAGTAGTATAGTGGCTAGCGGGGGGGCAGATACGCAGTATTTT.

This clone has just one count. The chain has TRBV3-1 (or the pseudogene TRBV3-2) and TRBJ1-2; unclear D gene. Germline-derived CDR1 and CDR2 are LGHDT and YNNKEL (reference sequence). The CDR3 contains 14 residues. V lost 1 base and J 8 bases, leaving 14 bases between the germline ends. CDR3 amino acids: CASSQGRVGTGYTF. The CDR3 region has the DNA TGTGCCAGCAGCCAAGGGCGGGTGGGAACGGGCTACACCTTC.

The CDR3 loop reads CASSQGASRGDTQYF. CDR3 coding DNA: TGCGCCAGCAGCCAAGGGGCGTCGCGGGGAGATACGCAGTATTTT. The J gene is TRBJ2-3, the V gene TRBV4-3; D may be TRBD2 (6 bases). V gave up 1 base and J gave up 5 bases, with 13 bases separating them. The CDR3 covers 15 residues. CDR1 and CDR2 from the germline V gene are LGHNA and YSLEER.

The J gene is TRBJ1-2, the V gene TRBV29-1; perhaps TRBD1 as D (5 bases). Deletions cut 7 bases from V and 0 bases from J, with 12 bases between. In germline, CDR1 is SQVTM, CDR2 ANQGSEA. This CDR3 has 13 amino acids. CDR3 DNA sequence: TGCAGCGCTTCAGGGCCAGCTAACTATGGCTACACCTTC. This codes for CSASGPANYGYTF. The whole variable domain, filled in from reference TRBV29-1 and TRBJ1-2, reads SAVISQKPSRDICQRGTSLTIQCQVDSQVTMMFWYRQQPGQSLTLIATANQGSEATYESGFVIDKFPISRPNLTFSTLTVSNMSPEDSSIYLCSASGPANYGYTFGSGTRLTVV.

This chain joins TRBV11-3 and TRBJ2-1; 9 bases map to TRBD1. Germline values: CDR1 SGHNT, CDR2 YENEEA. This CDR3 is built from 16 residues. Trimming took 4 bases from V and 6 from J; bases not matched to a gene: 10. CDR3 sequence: CASSSSMGTGRNEQFF. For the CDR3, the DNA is TGTGCCAGCAGCTCGTCGATGGGGACAGGGCGCAATGAGCAGTTCTTC.

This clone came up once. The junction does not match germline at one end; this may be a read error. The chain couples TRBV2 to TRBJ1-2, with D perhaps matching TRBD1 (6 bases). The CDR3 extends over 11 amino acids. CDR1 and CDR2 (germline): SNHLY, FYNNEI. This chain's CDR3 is CASSEIRDTSF. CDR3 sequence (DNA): TGTGCCAGCAGTGAAATCCGGGACACAAGCTTC.

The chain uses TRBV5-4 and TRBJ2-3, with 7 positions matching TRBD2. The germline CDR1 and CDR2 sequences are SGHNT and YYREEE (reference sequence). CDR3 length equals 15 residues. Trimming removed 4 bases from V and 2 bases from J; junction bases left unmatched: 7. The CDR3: CASSTGLVFTDTQYF. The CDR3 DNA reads TGTGCCAGCAGCACCGGACTAGTTTTCACAGATACGCAGTATTTT.

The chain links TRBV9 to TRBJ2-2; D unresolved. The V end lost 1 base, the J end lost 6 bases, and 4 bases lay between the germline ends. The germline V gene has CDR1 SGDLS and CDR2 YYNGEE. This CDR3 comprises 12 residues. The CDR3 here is CASSVTPGELFF. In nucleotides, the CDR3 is TGTGCCAGCAGCGTAACTCCCGGGGAGCTGTTTTTT.

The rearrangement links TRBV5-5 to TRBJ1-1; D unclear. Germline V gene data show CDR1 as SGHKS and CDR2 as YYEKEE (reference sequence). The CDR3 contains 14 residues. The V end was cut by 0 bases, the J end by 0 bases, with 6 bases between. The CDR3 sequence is CASSLAAMNTEAFF. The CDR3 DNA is TGTGCCAGCAGCTTGGCCGCGATGAACACTGAAGCTTTCTTT.

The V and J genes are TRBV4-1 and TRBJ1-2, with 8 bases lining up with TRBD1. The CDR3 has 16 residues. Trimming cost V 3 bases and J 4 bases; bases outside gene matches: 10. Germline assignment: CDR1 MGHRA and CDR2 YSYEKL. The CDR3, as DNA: TGCGCCAGCAGCCAGCCGGGACAGGCTAACCTCTATGGCTACACCTTC. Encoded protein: CASSQPGQANLYGYTF.

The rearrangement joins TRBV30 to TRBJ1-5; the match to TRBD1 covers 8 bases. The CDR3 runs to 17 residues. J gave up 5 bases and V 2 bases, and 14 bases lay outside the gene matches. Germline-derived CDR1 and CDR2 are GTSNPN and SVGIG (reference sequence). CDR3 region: CAWSSTGQGRGYQPQHF. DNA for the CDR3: TGTGCCTGGAGTTCTACCGGACAGGGAAGGGGGTATCAGCCCCAGCATTTT. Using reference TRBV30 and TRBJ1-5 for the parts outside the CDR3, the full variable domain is SQTIHQWPATLVQPVGSPLSLECTVEGTSNPNLYWYRQAAGRGLQLLFYSVGIGQISSEVPQNLSASRPQDRQFILSSKKLLLSDSGFYLCAWSSTGQGRGYQPQHFGDGTRLSIL.

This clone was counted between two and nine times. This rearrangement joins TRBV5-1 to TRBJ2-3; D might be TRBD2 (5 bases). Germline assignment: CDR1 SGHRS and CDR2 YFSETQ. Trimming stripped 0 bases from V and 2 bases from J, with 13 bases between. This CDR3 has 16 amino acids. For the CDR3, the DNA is TGCGCCAGCAGCTTGGCCCTGACGGGGTCCACAGATACGCAGTATTTT. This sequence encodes CASSLALTGSTDTQYF.

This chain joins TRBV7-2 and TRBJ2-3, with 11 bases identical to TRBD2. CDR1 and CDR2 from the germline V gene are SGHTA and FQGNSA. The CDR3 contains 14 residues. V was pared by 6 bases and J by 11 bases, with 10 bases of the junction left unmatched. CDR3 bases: TGTGCCAGCAGGCAAATAGCGGGGGGGCGGGTGCAGTATTTT. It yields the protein CASRQIAGGRVQYF.